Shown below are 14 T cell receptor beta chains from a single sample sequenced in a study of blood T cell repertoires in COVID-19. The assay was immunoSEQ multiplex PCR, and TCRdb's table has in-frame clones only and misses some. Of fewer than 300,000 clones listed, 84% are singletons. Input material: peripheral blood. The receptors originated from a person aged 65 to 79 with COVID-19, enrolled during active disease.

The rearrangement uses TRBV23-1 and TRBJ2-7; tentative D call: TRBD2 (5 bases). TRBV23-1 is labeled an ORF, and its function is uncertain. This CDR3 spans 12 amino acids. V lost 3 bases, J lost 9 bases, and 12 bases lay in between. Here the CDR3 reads CASSHTLGGQYF. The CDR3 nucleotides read TGCGCCAGCAGTCATACCCTAGGAGGGCAGTACTTC.

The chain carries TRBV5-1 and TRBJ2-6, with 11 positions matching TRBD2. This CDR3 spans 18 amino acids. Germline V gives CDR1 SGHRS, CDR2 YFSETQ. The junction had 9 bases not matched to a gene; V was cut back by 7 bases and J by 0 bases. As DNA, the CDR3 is TGCGCCAGCGGATGGACTAGCGGGTCAATCTCTGGGGCCAACGTCCTGACTTTC. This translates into CASGWTSGSISGANVLTF.

CDR3 sequence: CASSSLETGVQYF. The CDR3 DNA reads TGTGCCAGCAGCTCCCTTGAGACAGGGGTCCAGTACTTC. The J gene is TRBJ2-7, the V gene TRBV7-9, with 8 bases fitting TRBD1. The CDR3 sequence is 13 residues long. Trimming at V came to 4 bases and at J to 10 bases, leaving 9 bases not matched to a gene. Germline-derived CDR1 and CDR2 are SEHNR and FQNEAQ (reference sequence).

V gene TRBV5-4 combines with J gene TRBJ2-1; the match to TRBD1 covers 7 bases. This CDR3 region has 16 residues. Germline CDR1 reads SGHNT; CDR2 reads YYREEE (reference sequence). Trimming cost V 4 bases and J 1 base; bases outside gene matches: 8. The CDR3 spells CASSPGNRGSYNEQFF. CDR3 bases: TGTGCCAGCAGCCCAGGTAACAGGGGATCCTACAATGAGCAGTTCTTC.

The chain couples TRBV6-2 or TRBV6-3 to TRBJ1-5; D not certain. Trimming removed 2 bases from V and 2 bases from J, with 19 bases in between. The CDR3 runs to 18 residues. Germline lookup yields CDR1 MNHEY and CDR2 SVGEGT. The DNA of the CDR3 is TGTGCCAGCAGTTACCCGAGGGTGGGTAGCAATGGCAATCAGCCCCAGCATTTT. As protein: CASSYPRVGSNGNQPQHF.

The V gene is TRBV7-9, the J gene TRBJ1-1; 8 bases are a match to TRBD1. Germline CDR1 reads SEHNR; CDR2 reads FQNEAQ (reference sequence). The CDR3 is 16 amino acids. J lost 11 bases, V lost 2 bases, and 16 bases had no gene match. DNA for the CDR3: TGTGCCAGCAGCTTAAGGACAGGGAGAGTCTTTACTGCGGCTTTCTTT. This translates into CASSLRTGRVFTAAFF.

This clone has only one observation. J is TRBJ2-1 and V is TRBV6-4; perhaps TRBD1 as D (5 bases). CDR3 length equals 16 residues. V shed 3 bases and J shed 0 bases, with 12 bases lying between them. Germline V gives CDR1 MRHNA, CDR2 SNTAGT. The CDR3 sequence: CASSEFGQASYNEQFF. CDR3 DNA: TGTGCCAGCAGTGAATTTGGACAAGCCTCCTACAATGAGCAGTTCTTC.

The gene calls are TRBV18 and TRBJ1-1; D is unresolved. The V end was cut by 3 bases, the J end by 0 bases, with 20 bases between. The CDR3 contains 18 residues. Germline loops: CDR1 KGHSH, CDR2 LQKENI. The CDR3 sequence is CASSPRSGNTGMNTEAFF. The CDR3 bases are TGTGCCAGCTCACCGCGGTCGGGTAACACGGGGATGAACACTGAAGCTTTCTTT.

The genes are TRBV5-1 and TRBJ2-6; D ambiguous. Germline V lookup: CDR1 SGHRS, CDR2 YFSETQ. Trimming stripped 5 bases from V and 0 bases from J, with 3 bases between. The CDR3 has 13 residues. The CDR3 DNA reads TGCGCCAGCAGGCGCTCTGGGGCCAACGTCCTGACTTTC. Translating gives CASRRSGANVLTF.

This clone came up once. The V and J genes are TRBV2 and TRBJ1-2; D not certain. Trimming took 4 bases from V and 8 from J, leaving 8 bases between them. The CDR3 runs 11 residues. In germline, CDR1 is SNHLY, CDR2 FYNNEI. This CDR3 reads CASSVREGYTF. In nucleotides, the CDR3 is TGTGCCAGCAGTGTTCGGGAAGGCTACACCTTC. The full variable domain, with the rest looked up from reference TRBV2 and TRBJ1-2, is EPEVTQTPSHQVTQMGQEVILRCVPISNHLYFYWYRQILGQKVEFLVSFYNNEISEKSEIFDDQFSVERPDGSNFTLKIRSTKLEDSAMYFCASSVREGYTFGSGTRLTVV.

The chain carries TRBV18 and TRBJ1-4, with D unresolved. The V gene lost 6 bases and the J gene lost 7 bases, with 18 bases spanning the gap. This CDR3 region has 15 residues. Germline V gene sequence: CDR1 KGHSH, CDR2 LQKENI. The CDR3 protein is CASSPAAERFEKLFF. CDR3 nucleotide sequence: TGTGCCAGCTCCCCCGCGGCCGAGCGGTTTGAAAAACTGTTTTTT. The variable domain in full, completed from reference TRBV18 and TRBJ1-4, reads NAGVMQNPRHLVRRRGQEARLRCSPMKGHSHVYWYRQLPEEGLKFMVYLQKENIIDESGMPKERFSAEFPKEGPSILRIQQVVRGDSAAYFCASSPAAERFEKLFFGSGTQLSVL.

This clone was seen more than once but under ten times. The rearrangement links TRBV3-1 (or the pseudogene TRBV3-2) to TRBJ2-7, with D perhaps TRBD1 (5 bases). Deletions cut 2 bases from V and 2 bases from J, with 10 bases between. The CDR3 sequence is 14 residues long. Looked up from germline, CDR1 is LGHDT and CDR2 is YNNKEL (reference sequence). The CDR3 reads CASSQTGTTYEQYF. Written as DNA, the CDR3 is TGTGCCAGCAGCCAAACAGGTACCACCTACGAGCAGTACTTC.

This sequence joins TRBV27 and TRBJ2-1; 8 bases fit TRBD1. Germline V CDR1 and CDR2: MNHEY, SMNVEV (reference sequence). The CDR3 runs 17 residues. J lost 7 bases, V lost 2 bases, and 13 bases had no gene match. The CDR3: CASSLEGRTGSLNEQFF. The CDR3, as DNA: TGTGCCAGCAGTTTAGAGGGGCGGACAGGGTCTTTAAATGAGCAGTTCTTC.

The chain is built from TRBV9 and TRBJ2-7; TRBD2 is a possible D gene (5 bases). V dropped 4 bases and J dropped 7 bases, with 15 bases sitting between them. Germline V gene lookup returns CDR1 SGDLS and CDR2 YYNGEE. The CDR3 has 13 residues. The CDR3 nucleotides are TGTGCCAGCAGCCCAGGAGGCCTCTTGGAGCAGTACTTC. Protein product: CASSPGGLLEQYF.